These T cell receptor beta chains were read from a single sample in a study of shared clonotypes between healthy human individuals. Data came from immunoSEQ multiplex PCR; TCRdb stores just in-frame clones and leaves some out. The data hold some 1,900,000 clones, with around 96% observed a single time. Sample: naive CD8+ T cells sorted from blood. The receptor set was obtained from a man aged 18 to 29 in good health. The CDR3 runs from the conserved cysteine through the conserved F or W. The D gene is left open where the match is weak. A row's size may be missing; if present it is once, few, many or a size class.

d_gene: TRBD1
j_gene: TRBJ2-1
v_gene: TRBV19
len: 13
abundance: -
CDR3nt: TGTGCCGGACGCAGGACAGGGGAGGATGAGCAGTTCTTC
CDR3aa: CAGRRTGEDEQFF

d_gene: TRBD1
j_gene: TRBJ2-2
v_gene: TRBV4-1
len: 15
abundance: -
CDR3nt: TGCGCCAGCAGCCAAGTGACAGGGGGCGCCGGGGAGCTGTTTTTT
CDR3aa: CASSQVTGGAGELFF

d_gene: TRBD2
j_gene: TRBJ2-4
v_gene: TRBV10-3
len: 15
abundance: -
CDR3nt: TGTGCCATCAGTGGACTAGCGGGGCCAAAAAACATTCAGTACTTC
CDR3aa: CAISGLAGPKNIQYF

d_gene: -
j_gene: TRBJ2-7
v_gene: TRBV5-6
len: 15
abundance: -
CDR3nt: TGTGCCAGCAGCTTCTGGGACCCCCCTACCTACGAGCAGTACTTC
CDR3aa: CASSFWDPPTYEQYF

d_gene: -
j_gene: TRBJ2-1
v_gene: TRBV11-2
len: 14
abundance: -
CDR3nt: TGTGCCAGCGGAAGGGGGGTCGGGTACAATGAGCAGTTCTTC
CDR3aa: CASGRGVGYNEQFF

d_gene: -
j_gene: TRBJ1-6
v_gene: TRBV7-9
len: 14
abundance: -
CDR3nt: TGTGCCAGCAGCTTAGCGGGCCACAGGGAACGGCTCCACTTT
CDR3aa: CASSLAGHRERLHF

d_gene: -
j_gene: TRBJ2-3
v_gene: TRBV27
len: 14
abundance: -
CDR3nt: TGTGCCAGCAGTCGACTTGGATTCACAGATACGCAGTATTTT
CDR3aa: CASSRLGFTDTQYF

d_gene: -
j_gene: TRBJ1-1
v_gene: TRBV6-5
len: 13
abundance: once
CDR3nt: TGTGCCAGCATCGACAGGACGTACACTGAAGCTTTCTTT
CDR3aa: CASIDRTYTEAFF

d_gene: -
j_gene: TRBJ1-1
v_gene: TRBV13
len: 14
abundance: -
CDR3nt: TGTGCCAGCAGCTTAGGCCAGGTGGTTAACGAAGCTTTCTTT
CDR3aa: CASSLGQVVNEAFF

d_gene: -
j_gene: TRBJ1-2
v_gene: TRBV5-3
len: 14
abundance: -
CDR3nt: TGTGCCAGACGAAGAGAAGGGGCCTTCTATGGCTACACCTTC
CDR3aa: CARRREGAFYGYTF

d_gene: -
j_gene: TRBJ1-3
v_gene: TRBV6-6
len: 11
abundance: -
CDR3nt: TGTGCCAGCAGTTACGTTGACACCATATATTTT
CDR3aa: CASSYVDTIYF

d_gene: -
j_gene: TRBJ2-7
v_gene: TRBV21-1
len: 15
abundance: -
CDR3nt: -
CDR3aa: CASSKVAGGTYEQYF

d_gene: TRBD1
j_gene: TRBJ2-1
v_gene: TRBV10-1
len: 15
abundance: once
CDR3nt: TGCGCCAGCAGTGACCAGGGGGTTTTCCACAATGAGCAGTTCTTC
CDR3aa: CASSDQGVFHNEQFF

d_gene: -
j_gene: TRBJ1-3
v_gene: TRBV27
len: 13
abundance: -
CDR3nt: TGTGCCAGCAGTTTAGGACAGGGAAACACCATATATTTT
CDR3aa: CASSLGQGNTIYF

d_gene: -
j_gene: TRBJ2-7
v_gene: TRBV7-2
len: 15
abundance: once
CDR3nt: TGTGCCAGCAGCTGGGGGCCAGTTGTCTCCTACGAGCAGTACTTC
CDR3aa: CASSWGPVVSYEQYF

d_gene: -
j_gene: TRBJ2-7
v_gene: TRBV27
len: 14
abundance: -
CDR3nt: TGTGCCAGCAGCCTAGACACAGGGTCCTACGAGCAGTACTTC
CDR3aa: CASSLDTGSYEQYF

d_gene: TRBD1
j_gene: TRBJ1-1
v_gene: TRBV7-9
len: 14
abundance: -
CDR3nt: TGTGCCAGCAGTTCTACAGGGGGGGACACTGAAGCTTTCTTT
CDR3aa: CASSSTGGDTEAFF

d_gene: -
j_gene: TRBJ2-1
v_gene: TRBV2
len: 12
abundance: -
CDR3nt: TGTGCCAGCGTTTGGGACGACAATGAGCAGTTCTTC
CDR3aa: CASVWDDNEQFF

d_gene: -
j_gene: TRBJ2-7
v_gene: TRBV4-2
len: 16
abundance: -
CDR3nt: TGTGCCAGCAGCCAAGAGTCGTATTTTGTTGACTACGAGCAGTACTTC
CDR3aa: CASSQESYFVDYEQYF

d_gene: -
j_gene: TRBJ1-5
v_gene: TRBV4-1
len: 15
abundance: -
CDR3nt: TGCGCCAGCAGCCAAGAGGAACCGGGCAATCAGCCCCAGCATTTT
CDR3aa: CASSQEEPGNQPQHF

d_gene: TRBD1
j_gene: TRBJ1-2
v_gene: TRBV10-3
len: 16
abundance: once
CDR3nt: TGTGCCATCAGTGAGTCGACAGGGCCTGCGGACTATGGCTACACCTTC
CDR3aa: CAISESTGPADYGYTF

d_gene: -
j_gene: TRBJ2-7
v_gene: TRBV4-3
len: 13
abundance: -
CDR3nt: TGCGCCAGCAGCCAAGCAACAGGCTGGGAGCAGTACTTC
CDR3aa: CASSQATGWEQYF

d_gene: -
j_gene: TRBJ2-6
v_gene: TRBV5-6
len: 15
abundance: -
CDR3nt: TGTGCCAGCAGCTTATGGGACTCTATGTTAACCGTCCTGACTTTC
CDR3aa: CASSLWDSMLTVLTF